Presented here are 28 T cell receptor beta chains from one specimen sequenced in a study of Ad26.COV2.S vaccination and SARS-CoV-2 variants (TCRdb year 2021). Interpreted using the paper, the treatment or condition label stands for: over 15 received Ad26.COV2.S at low or high dose, single or two shots; several received placebo; per-sample allocation not given. For vaccine and placebo recipients, the sequenced repertoires came from samples collected on day 63 after the first injection. To prepare the library, the immunoSEQ multiplex PCR assay was applied. TCRdb carries this immuneACCESS record with in-frame sequences only. Its versions omit some clonotypes, under half of them owing to an unresolved V gene in the studies checked, with the rest unexplained. The sample table lists hundreds of thousands of clones, about 89% of them with a count of one. The biggest ten clones account for around 5% of the sample.

Specimen: peripheral blood, collected in a trial of Ad26.COV2.S vaccine versus placebo. The origin of the receptors is a person between 18 and 60 years old who received the Ad26.COV2.S COVID-19 vaccine or a placebo.

The chain combines TRBV6-2 or TRBV6-3 with TRBJ1-4; D call uncertain. CDR1 and CDR2 from the germline V gene are MNHEY and SVGEGT. The ends were cut back, 0 bases at V and 6 bases at J, with 11 bases in the middle. This CDR3 is 15 amino acids long. The CDR3, as DNA: TGTGCCAGCAGTTACTCGAGCCGGGTTCATGAAAAACTGTTTTTT. Protein product: CASSYSSRVHEKLFF.

This clone was observed a single time. The rearrangement links TRBV5-1 to TRBJ2-5; D may be TRBD1 (6 bases). The CDR3 runs to 17 residues. The germline V gene encodes CDR1 SGHRS and CDR2 YFSETQ. V dropped 0 bases and J dropped 5 bases, with 20 bases sitting between them. CDR3 protein: CASSLAVRITRGETQYF. In DNA form, the CDR3 reads TGCGCCAGCAGCTTGGCCGTCAGGATCACAAGGGGGGAGACCCAGTACTTC.

The rearrangement joins TRBV19 to TRBJ2-2, with 7 bases identical to TRBD1. CDR1 is LNHDA and CDR2 is SQIVND in the germline V gene (reference sequence). This CDR3 has 15 amino acids. V lost 5 bases, J lost 5 bases, and 8 bases stayed unmatched. The CDR3, as DNA: TGTGCCAGTAGTCTCGTCACAGGGGCGACCGGGGAGCTGTTTTTT. Protein sequence: CASSLVTGATGELFF.

The chain recombines TRBV6-4 with TRBJ2-3; D is perhaps TRBD2 (7 bases). The CDR3 covers 13 residues. Germline V gene lookup returns CDR1 MRHNA and CDR2 SNTAGT. Trimming shortened V by 3 bases and J by 6 bases, and 10 bases separated the two germline ends. CDR3 sequence: CASSERGGDTQYF. CDR3 DNA sequence: TGTGCCAGCAGTGAGAGGGGGGGGGATACGCAGTATTTT.

This clone was counted a single time. The J gene is TRBJ1-1, the V gene TRBV5-1; TRBD1 might be the D (6 bases). The CDR3 consists of 15 residues. V was cut by 0 bases and J by 0 bases, with 9 bases left in between. Germline CDR1 SGHRS, CDR2 YFSETQ. The CDR3 DNA reads as TGCGCCAGCAGCTTGGAGGACAGCTTGAACACTGAAGCTTTCTTT. This translates into CASSLEDSLNTEAFF.

This clone has only a few counts. The chain combines TRBV5-1 with TRBJ2-2; no reliable D call. This CDR3 has 15 amino acids. CDR1 is SGHRS and CDR2 is YFSETQ in the germline V gene. V lost 0 bases to trimming and J lost 5 bases, with 11 bases between them. CDR3 sequence (DNA): TGCGCCAGCAGCTTGGCCTCCCTTGGGACCGGGGAGCTGTTTTTT. Amino acids: CASSLASLGTGELFF.

The chain employs TRBV7-9 and TRBJ1-6; D ambiguous. This CDR3 contains 16 residues. V was trimmed by 3 bases and J by 1 base, leaving 10 bases between them. Germline CDR1 SEHNR, CDR2 FQNEAQ (reference sequence). The CDR3 protein is CASSFSGYSYNSPLHF. CDR3 nucleotide sequence: TGTGCCAGCAGCTTTTCGGGGTATTCCTATAATTCACCCCTCCACTTT. Supplemented by reference TRBV7-9 and TRBJ1-6, the full variable domain reads DTGVSQNPRHKITKRGQNVTFRCDPISEHNRLYWYRQTLGQGPEFLTYFQNEAQLEKSRLLSDRFSAERPKGSFSTLEIQRTEQGDSAMYLCASSFSGYSYNSPLHFGNGTRLTVT.

As DNA, the CDR3 is TGTGCCAGCAGCCCCCGAAGAGACAGTACTCACTTGGCCAAAAACATTCAGTACTTC. As protein: CASSPRRDSTHLAKNIQYF. This chain joins TRBV5-4 and TRBJ2-4, with D tentatively TRBD1 (5 bases). The CDR3 consists of 19 residues. Germline V gene data show CDR1 as SGHNT and CDR2 as YYREEE (reference sequence). V was pared by 4 bases and J by 1 base, with 24 bases between.

The V call is TRBV2, the J call TRBJ1-5; 8 bases are a match to TRBD1. Germline CDR1 reads SNHLY; CDR2 reads FYNNEI. With V trimmed by 2 bases and J by 5 bases, 5 bases remained unmatched. The CDR3 extends over 15 amino acids. The CDR3 sequence is CASSEKGTGYQPQHF. The CDR3 DNA reads as TGTGCCAGCAGTGAAAAAGGGACAGGTTATCAGCCCCAGCATTTT.

The chain links TRBV3-1 (or the pseudogene TRBV3-2) to TRBJ2-7; unclear D gene. Germline CDR1 and CDR2: LGHDT and YNNKEL (reference sequence). The CDR3 contains 15 residues. V lost 3 bases and J 2 bases, leaving 14 bases between the germline ends. The CDR3 sequence: CASSHTRTTTYEQYF. The CDR3 DNA is TGTGCCAGCAGCCACACCCGGACCACCACCTACGAGCAGTACTTC.

The V call is TRBV2, the J call TRBJ1-5; D perhaps matches TRBD1 (5 bases). The CDR3 is made up of 15 amino acids. The germline V gene has CDR1 SNHLY and CDR2 FYNNEI. Trimming stripped 3 bases from V and 2 bases from J, with 11 bases between. The CDR3 region is CASSDKGLGNQPQHF. The CDR3 nucleotides are TGTGCCAGCAGTGACAAGGGGCTAGGCAATCAGCCCCAGCATTTT.

The chain combines TRBV5-1 with TRBJ1-1, with TRBD1 matching 7 bases. The CDR3 sequence is 16 residues long. The V segment lost 7 bases and the J segment 2 bases; nucleotides outside the gene matches: 14. Germline V gene lookup returns CDR1 SGHRS and CDR2 YFSETQ. CDR3 in DNA: TGCGCCAGCCGCTCTAATGTTGGGACAGACAACACTGAAGCTTTCTTT. The encoded protein is CASRSNVGTDNTEAFF.

This chain links TRBV5-6 with TRBJ1-2; 9 positions agree with TRBD1. CDR3 length: 15 residues. V lost 1 base and J lost 8; bases outside the gene matches: 9. CDR1 is SGHDT and CDR2 is YYEEEE in the germline V gene. CDR3 sequence: CASSLTWTGAKGYTF. As DNA, the CDR3 is TGTGCCAGCAGCTTGACGTGGACAGGGGCCAAGGGCTACACCTTC.

In regard to this clone: Relative to the germline gene, one junction end is altered; a read error may explain this. The chain combines TRBV5-6 with TRBJ2-7; 11 bases agree with TRBD2. The CDR3 consists of 15 residues. The germline V gene has CDR1 SGHDT and CDR2 YYEEEE. CDR3 in amino acids: CASAKTSGVSHEQYF. CDR3 bases: TGTGCCAGCGCTAAGACTAGCGGGGTCTCCCACGAGCAGTACTTC. Combining the CDR3 with reference TRBV5-6 and TRBJ2-7 gives the whole variable domain DAGVTQSPTHLIKTRGQQVTLRCSPKSGHDTVSWYQQALGQGPQFIFQYYEEEERQRGNFPDRFSGHQFPNYSSELNVNALLLGDSALYLCASAKTSGVSHEQYFGPGTRLTVT.

This chain joins TRBV19 and TRBJ2-7; D not resolved. Germline CDR1 and CDR2: LNHDA and SQIVND (reference sequence). The CDR3 extends over 14 amino acids. V lost 3 bases, J lost 1 base, and 10 bases lay in between. The CDR3 reads CASSITANSYEQYF. CDR3 nucleotide sequence: TGTGCCAGTAGTATTACGGCGAATTCCTACGAGCAGTACTTC.

The chain links TRBV13 to TRBJ2-7; D not certain. V lost 5 bases to trimming and J lost 5 bases, with 13 bases between them. Germline V gene data show CDR1 as PRHDT and CDR2 as FYEKMQ (reference sequence). The CDR3 consists of 13 residues. CDR3 in DNA: TGTGCCAGCAGCCTCAAGGGATCTGACGAGCAGTACTTC. Translated, it gives CASSLKGSDEQYF.

The CDR3 spells CASSEYGVGQTYNEQFF. In DNA form, the CDR3 reads TGTGCCAGCAGTGAATATGGCGTTGGCCAAACCTACAATGAGCAGTTCTTC. The gene calls are TRBV25-1 and TRBJ2-1; no reliable D call. The CDR3 consists of 17 residues. V was cut by 0 bases and J by 2 bases, with 14 bases left in between. Germline V gene sequence: CDR1 MGHDK, CDR2 SYGVNS.

V and J are TRBV25-1 and TRBJ2-1; 10 bases map to TRBD2. The ends lost 7 bases at V and 7 bases at J; junction bases unmatched: 7. Germline V gives CDR1 MGHDK, CDR2 SYGVNS. The CDR3 contains 14 residues. Here the CDR3 reads CASTSGGAENEQFF. For the CDR3, the DNA is TGTGCCAGCACCAGCGGGGGGGCAGAAAATGAGCAGTTCTTC.

The chain uses TRBV18 and TRBJ1-3, with D perhaps matching TRBD1 (5 bases). V lost 9 bases and J 3 bases, leaving 36 bases between the germline ends. CDR1 is KGHSH and CDR2 is LQKENI in the germline V gene. This CDR3 has 21 residues. In nucleotides, the CDR3 is TGTGCCAGTTCAGTATTTAGTAGTTCCGGGACGACGGCTGTCGGTGGAAACACCATATATTTT. Protein: CASSVFSSSGTTAVGGNTIYF.

The J gene is TRBJ2-7, the V gene TRBV19, with 11 bases that match TRBD1. Looked up from germline, CDR1 is LNHDA and CDR2 is SQIVND (reference sequence). The CDR3 is 15 amino acids. V shed 4 bases, J shed 2 bases, and the junction held 4 bases outside the gene matches. DNA for the CDR3: TGTGCCAGTAGTACCGGACAGGGGGCTGCCTACGAGCAGTACTTC. Encoded protein: CASSTGQGAAYEQYF. The full variable domain, with the rest looked up from reference TRBV19 and TRBJ2-7, is DGGITQSPKYLFRKEGQNVTLSCEQNLNHDAMYWYRQDPGQGLRLIYYSQIVNDFQKGDIAEGYSVSREKKESFPLTVTSAQKNPTAFYLCASSTGQGAAYEQYFGPGTRLTVT.

This sequence joins TRBV6-1 and TRBJ1-5, with 9 bases identical to TRBD1. The CDR3 length is 15 residues. The junction had 3 bases not matched to a gene; V was cut back by 2 bases and J by 4 bases. CDR1 and CDR2 from the germline V gene are MNHNS and SASEGT. CDR3 sequence reads: CASSELGTGNQPQHF. CDR3 sequence (DNA): TGTGCCAGCAGTGAACTCGGGACAGGGAATCAGCCCCAGCATTTT.

The V and J genes are TRBV3-1 (or the pseudogene TRBV3-2) and TRBJ1-2; D is unclear. Germline V gene lookup returns CDR1 LGHDT and CDR2 YNNKEL (reference sequence). The germline V and J ends were trimmed by 4 bases and 5 bases, with 11 bases remaining between them. The CDR3 contains 13 residues. The CDR3 is CASSPTGEYGYTF. The DNA for the CDR3 is TGTGCCAGCAGCCCGACGGGAGAATATGGCTACACCTTC.

On this clone itself: Other DNA sequences within the sample encode an identical CDR3. The V gene is TRBV6-2 or TRBV6-3, the J gene TRBJ2-7, with D uncertain. Trimming shortened V by 4 bases and J by 2 bases, and 6 bases separated the two germline ends. From germline, CDR1 is MNHEY and CDR2 SVGEGT. This CDR3 comprises 12 residues. The CDR3 sequence: CASSSGPYEQYF. In DNA form, the CDR3 reads TGTGCCAGCAGTTCTGGCCCCTACGAGCAGTACTTC.

This clone was seen once. This chain links TRBV7-3 with TRBJ2-6; tentatively, D is TRBD2 (5 bases). In germline, CDR1 is SGHTA, CDR2 FQGTGA. V was shortened by 5 bases and J by 2 bases, with 10 bases between the two germline ends. The CDR3 consists of 15 residues. In DNA form, the CDR3 reads TGTGCCAGCAGCGCGGGCCCTCCTGGGGCCAACGTCCTGACTTTC. Amino acid sequence: CASSAGPPGANVLTF.

The chain joins TRBV4-2 to TRBJ2-3, with D possibly being TRBD1 or TRBD2 (5 bases each). This CDR3 contains 14 residues. V dropped 5 bases and J dropped 1 base, with 10 bases sitting between them. Germline V CDR1 and CDR2: LGHNA, YNFKEQ. The CDR3 nucleotides read TGTGCCAGCAGCTTACAGGAGGGCACAGATACGCAGTATTTT. This codes for CASSLQEGTDTQYF.

The chain employs TRBV7-2 and TRBJ2-7; 7 bases are a match to TRBD1. Unmatched junction bases numbered 4, after V lost 3 bases and J lost 5 bases. Looked up from germline, CDR1 is SGHTA and CDR2 is FQGNSA. CDR3 length: 13 amino acids. The CDR3 DNA is TGTGCCAGCAGCTTCGGAACAGGGGACGAGCAGTACTTC. Amino acids: CASSFGTGDEQYF.

The chain uses TRBV7-2 and TRBJ2-5; 8 bases align to TRBD1. CDR3 length: 16 residues. V dropped 5 bases and J dropped 4; count of bases not matched to a gene: 12. The germline V gene encodes CDR1 SGHTA and CDR2 FQGNSA. The CDR3 DNA follows: TGTGCCAGCAGCCCCGGGGGCAGGGGGCGCGGAGAGACCCAGTACTTC. This sequence encodes CASSPGGRGRGETQYF.

This clone has only one observation. The rearrangement uses TRBV11-2 and TRBJ2-3; no clear D. Germline V lookup: CDR1 SGHAT, CDR2 FQNNGV. V lost 1 base and J 1 base, leaving 6 bases between the germline ends. The CDR3 covers 14 residues. The chain's CDR3 is CASSLARRTDTQYF. Here the CDR3 DNA reads TGTGCCAGCAGCTTAGCTAGGCGCACAGATACGCAGTATTTT.